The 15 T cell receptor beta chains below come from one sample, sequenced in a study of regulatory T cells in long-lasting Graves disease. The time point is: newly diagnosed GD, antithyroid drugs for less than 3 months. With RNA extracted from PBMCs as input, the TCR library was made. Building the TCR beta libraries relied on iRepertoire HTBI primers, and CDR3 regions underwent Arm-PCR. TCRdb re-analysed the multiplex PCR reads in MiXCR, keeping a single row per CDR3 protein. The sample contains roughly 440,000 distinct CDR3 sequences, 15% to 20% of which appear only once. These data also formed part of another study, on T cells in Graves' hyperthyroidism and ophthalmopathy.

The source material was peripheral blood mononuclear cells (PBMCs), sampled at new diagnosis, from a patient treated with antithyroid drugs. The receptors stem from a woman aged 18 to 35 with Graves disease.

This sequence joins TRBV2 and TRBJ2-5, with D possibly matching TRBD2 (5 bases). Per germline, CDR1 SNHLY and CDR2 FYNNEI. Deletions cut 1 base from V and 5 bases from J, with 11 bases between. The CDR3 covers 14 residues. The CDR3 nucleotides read TGTGCCAGCAGTGAAGGGGAGCGATGGGAGACCCAGTACTTC. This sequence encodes CASSEGERWETQYF. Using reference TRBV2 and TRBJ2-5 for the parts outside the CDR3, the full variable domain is EPEVTQTPSHQVTQMGQEVILRCVPISNHLYFYWYRQILGQKVEFLVSFYNNEISEKSEIFDDQFSVERPDGSNFTLKIRSTKLEDSAMYFCASSEGERWETQYFGPGTRLLVL.

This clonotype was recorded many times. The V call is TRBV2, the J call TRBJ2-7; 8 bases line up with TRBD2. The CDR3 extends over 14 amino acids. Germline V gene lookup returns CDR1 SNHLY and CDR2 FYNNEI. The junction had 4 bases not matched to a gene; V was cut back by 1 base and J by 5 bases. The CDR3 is CASSEVAGYNEQYF. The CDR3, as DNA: TGTGCCAGCAGTGAAGTAGCGGGATACAACGAGCAGTACTTC.

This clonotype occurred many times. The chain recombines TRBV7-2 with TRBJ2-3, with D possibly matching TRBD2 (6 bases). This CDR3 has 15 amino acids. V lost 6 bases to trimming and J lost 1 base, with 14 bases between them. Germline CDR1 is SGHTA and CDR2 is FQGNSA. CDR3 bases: TGTGCCAGCAGGAAAGAACTAGCCGGCACAGATACGCAGTATTTT. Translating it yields CASRKELAGTDTQYF.

CDR3 sequence (DNA): TGTGCCAGCAGTACCGGGACAGGGGGCCACGAGCAGTACTTC. Translating gives CASSTGTGGHEQYF. This chain connects TRBV27 to TRBJ2-7; 12 bases are a match to TRBD1. The germline V gene encodes CDR1 MNHEY and CDR2 SMNVEV (reference sequence). The CDR3 is 14 amino acids. V trimming: 5 bases; J trimming: 5 bases; junction bases outside the gene matches: 4.

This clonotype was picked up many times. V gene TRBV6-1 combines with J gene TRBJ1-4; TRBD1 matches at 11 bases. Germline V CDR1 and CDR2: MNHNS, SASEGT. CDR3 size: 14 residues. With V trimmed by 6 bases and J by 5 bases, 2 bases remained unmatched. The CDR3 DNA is TGTGCCAGCAGGAGGACAGGGGGCAATGAAAAACTGTTTTTT. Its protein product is CASRRTGGNEKLFF.

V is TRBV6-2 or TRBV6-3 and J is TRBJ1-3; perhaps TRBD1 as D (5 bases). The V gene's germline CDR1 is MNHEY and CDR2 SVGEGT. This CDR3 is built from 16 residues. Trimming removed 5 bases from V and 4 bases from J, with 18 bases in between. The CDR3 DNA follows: TGTGCCAGCAGTGATCCTACCAAAGGGGTAGGAAACACCATATATTTT. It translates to CASSDPTKGVGNTIYF.

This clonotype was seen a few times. CDR3 sequence (DNA): TGTGCCAGCAGCTTATTCCCACTCGATGAGCAGTTCTTC. Translation: CASSLFPLDEQFF. The chain carries TRBV7-3 and TRBJ2-1; no reliable D call. This CDR3 has 13 amino acids. Trimming stripped 2 bases from V and 8 bases from J, with 10 bases between. Germline V CDR1 and CDR2: SGHTA, FQGTGA.

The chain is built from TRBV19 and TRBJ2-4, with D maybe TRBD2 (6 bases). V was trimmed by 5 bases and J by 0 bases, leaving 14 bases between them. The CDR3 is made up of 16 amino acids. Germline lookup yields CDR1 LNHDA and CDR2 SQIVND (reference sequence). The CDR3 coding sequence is TGTGCCAGTAGTCGTACTAGCACAGGAGCCAAAAACATTCAGTACTTC. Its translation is CASSRTSTGAKNIQYF.

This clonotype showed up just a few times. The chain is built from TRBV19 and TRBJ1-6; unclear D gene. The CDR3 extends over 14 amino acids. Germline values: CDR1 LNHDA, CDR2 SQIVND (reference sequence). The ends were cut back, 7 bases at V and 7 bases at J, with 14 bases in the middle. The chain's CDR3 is CASTPTLRNSPLHF. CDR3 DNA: TGTGCCAGTACTCCGACGCTGAGGAATTCACCCCTCCACTTT.

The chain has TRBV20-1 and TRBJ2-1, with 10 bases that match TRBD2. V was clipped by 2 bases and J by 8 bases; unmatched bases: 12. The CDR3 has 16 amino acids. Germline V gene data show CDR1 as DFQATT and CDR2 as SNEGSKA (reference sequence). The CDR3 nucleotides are TGCAGTGCTAGATCCCAGCTAGCGGGAGTGGTTGATGAGCAGTTCTTC. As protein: CSARSQLAGVVDEQFF.

The CDR3 DNA reads TGCAGTGCTAGAGATCCTACAGAATCCTACGAGCAGTACTTC. Protein: CSARDPTESYEQYF. V gene TRBV20-1 combines with J gene TRBJ2-7, with D uncertain. The CDR3 length is 14 residues. The ends were cut back, 0 bases at V and 1 base at J, with 10 bases in the middle. The germline V gene encodes CDR1 DFQATT and CDR2 SNEGSKA (reference sequence).

The CDR3 sequence is CASSPQNEKLFF. CDR3 sequence (DNA): TGTGCCAGCAGCCCCCAAAATGAAAAACTGTTTTTT. The chain uses TRBV7-9 and TRBJ1-4; no reliable D call. The CDR3 is 12 amino acids. The ends were cut back, 5 bases at V and 5 bases at J, with 6 bases in the middle. Germline CDR1 and CDR2: SEHNR and FQNEAQ (reference sequence).

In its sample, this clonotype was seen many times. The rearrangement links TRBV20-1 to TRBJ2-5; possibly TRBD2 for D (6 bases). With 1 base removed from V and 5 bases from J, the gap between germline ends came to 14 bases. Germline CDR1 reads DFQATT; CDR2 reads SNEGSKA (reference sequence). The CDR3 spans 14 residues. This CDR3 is CSARGGRDLETQYF. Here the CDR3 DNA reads TGCAGTGCTAGAGGTGGACGGGACTTGGAGACCCAGTACTTC.

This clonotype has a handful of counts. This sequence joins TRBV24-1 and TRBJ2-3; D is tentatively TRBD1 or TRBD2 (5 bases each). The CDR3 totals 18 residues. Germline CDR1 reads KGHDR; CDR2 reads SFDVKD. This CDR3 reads CSPGPPGRGASRTDTQYF. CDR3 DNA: TGTTCTCCGGGACCGCCCGGTCGAGGGGCCAGCCGCACAGATACGCAGTATTTT.

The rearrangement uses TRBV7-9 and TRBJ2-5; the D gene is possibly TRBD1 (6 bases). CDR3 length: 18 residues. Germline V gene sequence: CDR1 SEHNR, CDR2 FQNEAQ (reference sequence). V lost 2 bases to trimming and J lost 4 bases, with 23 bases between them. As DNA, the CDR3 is TGTGCCAGCAGCTTATTTGGGTCCGTGGGCAGGGGAAGAGAGACCCAGTACTTC. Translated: CASSLFGSVGRGRETQYF.